These T cell receptor beta chains were read from a single sample in a study of CD8+ T cells in alopecia areata. The table came from immunoSEQ multiplex PCR; TCRdb's copy has only in-frame clones and leaves some out. The sample shows about 200,000 clones, just over 55% of them seen only once. The sequencing input was CD8+ T cells sorted from blood. These receptors all come from a human donor in good health. CDR3s include the opening cysteine and the closing phenylalanine or tryptophan. A D gene is named only where the DNA matches it firmly. Size is omitted from some rows. Given values are once, few, many or a class for expanded clones.

cdr3_aa cdr3_nt j_call clone_size v_call d_call
CSGGTSYEQYF TGCAGCGGGGGGACTAGCTACGAGCAGTACTTC TRBJ2-7 few TRBV29-1 TRBD2
CASSLGTGRSPLHF TGTGCCAGCAGTTTAGGGACAGGGCGTTCACCCCTCCACTTT TRBJ1-6 few TRBV28 TRBD1
CSPRTDQGTTEAFF TGCAGCCCACGGACAGATCAAGGGACCACTGAAGCTTTCTTT TRBJ1-1 - TRBV29-1 -
CASSWTFADTQYF TGTGCCAGTAGTTGGACGTTCGCAGATACGCAGTATTTT TRBJ2-3 - TRBV19 -
CASSSGGPGGYTF TGCGCCAGCAGCTCGGGGGGACCGGGAGGCTACACCTTC TRBJ1-2 - TRBV4-1 -
CASSLASGGRETQYF TGTGCCAGCAGTCTGGCTAGCGGGGGACGAGAGACCCAGTACTTC TRBJ2-5 - TRBV6-5 TRBD2
CASSLGGSNQPQHF TGTGCCAGCAGCCTTGGGGGCAGCAATCAGCCCCAGCATTTT TRBJ1-5 - TRBV13 -
CASSFGPEQFF TGTGCCAGCAGTTTCGGGCCGGAGCAGTTCTTC TRBJ2-1 few TRBV27 -
CASSFGIAGNEQFF TGTGCCAGCAGCTTCGGGATAGCAGGCAATGAGCAGTTCTTC TRBJ2-1 few TRBV11-2 -
CASSLGAGSHTF TGTGCCAGCAGCTTGGGGGCAGGAAGCCACACCTTC TRBJ1-2 - TRBV7-2 -
CASSQVGVNEQFF TGCGCCAGCAGCCAAGTGGGGGTGAATGAGCAGTTCTTC TRBJ2-1 - TRBV4-1 -
CASSEYESTEAFF TGTGCCAGCAGTGAATACGAGAGCACTGAAGCTTTCTTT TRBJ1-1 - TRBV25-1 -
CASSWGQGHSPLHF TGTGCCAGCAGTTGGGGACAGGGTCATTCACCCCTCCACTTT TRBJ1-6 once TRBV27 TRBD1
CASSEIVWEGRQPQHF TGTGCCAGCAGTGAAATCGTATGGGAGGGCCGTCAGCCCCAGCATTTT TRBJ1-5 few TRBV6-1 -
CASSQVNAEVYEQYF TGCGCCAGCAGCCAAGTGAACGCCGAAGTCTACGAGCAGTACTTC TRBJ2-7 - TRBV4-1 -
CASSWTVDYGYTF TGTGCCAGCAGTTGGACAGTCGATTATGGCTACACCTTC TRBJ1-2 - TRBV6-1 -
CASSGPPAYEQYF TGTGCCAGCAGTGGACCGCCCGCCTACGAGCAGTACTTC TRBJ2-7 few TRBV9 -
CASSEVPEAFF TGTGCCAGCAGTGAAGTGCCCGAAGCTTTCTTT TRBJ1-1 many TRBV2 -
CASSVDRGGLEAFF TGTGCCAGCAGCGTTGACAGGGGAGGCCTTGAAGCTTTCTTT TRBJ1-1 once TRBV5-6 TRBD1
CASSDTGSNMNTEAFF TGTGCCAGCAGTGACACAGGGAGTAACATGAACACTGAAGCTTTCTTT TRBJ1-1 - TRBV27 -
CASAGSSYEQYF TGTGCCAGCGCAGGGAGCTCCTACGAGCAGTACTTC TRBJ2-7 - TRBV27 -
CSVRLSYEQYF TGCAGCGTTAGACTCTCCTACGAGCAGTACTTC TRBJ2-7 - TRBV29-1 -
CAWRETRDEQFF TGTGCCTGGAGGGAGACAAGAGATGAGCAGTTCTTC TRBJ2-1 few TRBV30 -
CSVDGLAGGPGELFF TGCAGCGTTGATGGGCTAGCAGGGGGACCCGGGGAGCTGTTTTTT TRBJ2-2 once TRBV29-1 TRBD1
CASSPEGGTTGGYTF TGTGCCAGCAGCCCGGAAGGCGGGACTACGGGTGGCTACACCTTC TRBJ1-2 - TRBV9 -
CAWSVGQGAQPQHF TGTGCCTGGAGTGTAGGCCAGGGAGCCCAGCCCCAGCATTTT TRBJ1-5 - TRBV30 -